This passage covers 21 T cell receptor beta chains from one sample sequenced in a study of T-cell memory formation after mild COVID-19. TCRdb reanalysed the 5' RACE reads using MiXCR and keeps one entry per CDR3 protein. The sample records roughly 170,000 distinct CDR3 sequences, 15% to 20% being singletons. The sequenced sample consisted of PBMCs or a T cell subset sorted from them (not recorded which). All receptors come from a man aged 18 to 35 who had mild COVID-19 (a few samples of this study predate the infection). Cell type and time point are not known.

This clonotype was recorded at least ten times. The genes are TRBV6-5 and TRBJ2-3, with TRBD1 identical over 7 bases. The CDR3 consists of 15 residues. Trimming took 10 bases from V and 4 from J; bases not matched to a gene: 14. CDR1 and CDR2 (germline): MNHEY, SVGAGI. The CDR3 spells CATRRRGGIPDTQYF. The CDR3 DNA follows: TGTGCCACCCGAAGGAGAGGGGGCATCCCAGATACGCAGTATTTT.

This clonotype came up a few times. The chain couples TRBV20-1 to TRBJ2-7; TRBD1 is a possible D gene (6 bases). CDR1 and CDR2 from the germline V gene are DFQATT and SNEGSKA (reference sequence). Deletions cut 6 bases from V and 5 bases from J, with 20 bases between. CDR3 length: 14 residues. The CDR3 protein is CSAFHQGRRDEQYF. DNA of the CDR3: TGCAGTGCGTTCCACCAGGGGCGCCGGGACGAGCAGTACTTC.

In its sample, this clonotype was seen a few times. The chain has TRBV9 and TRBJ1-6; maybe TRBD1 (6 bases). V lost 4 bases and J 6 bases, leaving 11 bases between the germline ends. The CDR3 runs to 14 residues. Germline values: CDR1 SGDLS, CDR2 YYNGEE. CDR3 protein: CASSPPGANSPLHF. The CDR3 DNA is TGTGCCAGCAGCCCTCCAGGGGCTAATTCACCCCTCCACTTT.

This clonotype is termed medium-sized (0.01 to 0.1%). The chain uses TRBV5-1 and TRBJ2-1; maybe TRBD1 (5 bases). This CDR3 is 13 amino acids long. Between the trimmed V and J ends, which lost 1 base and 5 bases, there was a span of 7 bases. CDR1 is SGHRS and CDR2 is YFSETQ in the germline V gene. The CDR3: CASSLTGNNEQFF. CDR3 nucleotide sequence: TGCGCCAGCAGCTTGACAGGCAACAATGAGCAGTTCTTC.

This clonotype was seen a handful of times. The chain joins TRBV11-1 to TRBJ2-1; tentatively, D is TRBD1 (6 bases). V was clipped by 3 bases and J by 2 bases, with 8 bases between them. This CDR3 is built from 14 residues. Germline V gene sequence: CDR1 SGHAT, CDR2 FQDESV (reference sequence). The CDR3 reads CASSFQGTYNEQFF. The CDR3 DNA sequence: TGTGCCAGCAGCTTCCAGGGGACCTACAATGAGCAGTTCTTC.

V and J are TRBV11-2 and TRBJ1-4; 7 bases are shared with TRBD1. There are 14 residues in the CDR3. Per the germline V gene, CDR1 is SGHAT and CDR2 is FQNNGV. The trim removed 6 bases at V and 6 bases at J, leaving 7 bases unmatched. The CDR3 protein is CASRQGQSYEKLFF. CDR3 nucleotide sequence: TGTGCCAGCAGGCAGGGACAGTCATATGAAAAACTGTTTTTT. The variable domain in full, with the rest retrieved from reference TRBV11-2 and TRBJ1-4, is EAGVAQSPRYKIIEKRQSVAFWCNPISGHATLYWYQQILGQGPKLLIQFQNNGVVDDSQLPKDRFSAERLKGVDSTLKIQPAKLEDSAVYLCASRQGQSYEKLFFGSGTQLSVL.

The sample holds a few counts of this clonotype. The J gene is TRBJ2-2, the V gene TRBV14, with D uncertain. V dropped 0 bases and J dropped 7 bases, with 12 bases sitting between them. CDR1 is SGHDN, CDR2 FVKESK, per germline. The CDR3 extends over 15 amino acids. The CDR3 loop is CASSQEYGRSGELFF. DNA for the CDR3: TGTGCCAGCAGCCAAGAATATGGACGGAGCGGGGAGCTGTTTTTT.

The chain is built from TRBV5-8 and TRBJ1-1, with D possibly TRBD1 on 6 matching bases. The CDR3 length is 15 residues. Germline CDR1 is SGHTS and CDR2 is YDEGEE. V dropped 2 bases and J dropped 5 bases, with 16 bases sitting between them. The CDR3 DNA reads as TGTGCCAGCAGCTTCCGGGACACCTTGGGGACTGAAGCTTTCTTT. Translated, it gives CASSFRDTLGTEAFF.

This clonotype was observed a few times. This chain links TRBV30 with TRBJ2-6; D is unclear. In germline, CDR1 is GTSNPN, CDR2 SVGIG (reference sequence). V was clipped by 0 bases and J by 0 bases, with 6 bases between them. The CDR3 sequence is 15 residues long. The CDR3 loop is CAWSVLSSGANVLTF. In DNA form, the CDR3 reads TGTGCCTGGAGTGTACTGAGCTCTGGGGCCAACGTCCTGACTTTC. The full variable domain, rest sourced from reference TRBV30 and TRBJ2-6, is SQTIHQWPATLVQPVGSPLSLECTVEGTSNPNLYWYRQAAGRGLQLLFYSVGIGQISSEVPQNLSASRPQDRQFILSSKKLLLSDSGFYLCAWSVLSSGANVLTFGAGSRLTVL.

This clonotype was detected a few times. The V call is TRBV5-1, the J call TRBJ1-2; 8 bases are shared with TRBD1. The J segment lost 3 bases and the V segment lost 5 bases, leaving 12 bases of the junction unmatched. Germline lookup yields CDR1 SGHRS and CDR2 YFSETQ. The CDR3 is 16 amino acids. For the CDR3, the DNA is TGCGCCAGCAGACAACGACAGGGGAGTACGGACTATGGCTACACCTTC. This codes for CASRQRQGSTDYGYTF.

This clonotype occurred a few times. V is TRBV12-3 or TRBV12-4 and J is TRBJ1-5; the D is unclear. The germline V and J ends were trimmed by 1 base and 4 bases, with 5 bases remaining between them. The CDR3 length is 13 residues. The CDR3 DNA reads TGTGCCAGCAGTTTAGAGCGGAATCAGCCCCAGCATTTT. The encoded protein is CASSLERNQPQHF.

This clonotype turned up a few times. This rearrangement joins TRBV7-2 to TRBJ1-1; TRBD1 matches at 10 bases. Germline V gene lookup returns CDR1 SGHTA and CDR2 FQGNSA. J lost 4 bases, V lost 2 bases, and 4 bases had no gene match. There are 15 residues in the CDR3. CDR3 sequence: CASSLQTGGVTEAFF. The CDR3, as DNA: TGTGCCAGCAGCTTACAGACAGGGGGCGTCACTGAAGCTTTCTTT.

In its sample, this clonotype was seen a few times. This chain joins TRBV7-9 and TRBJ2-3; D is possibly TRBD1 (6 bases). Trimming removed 6 bases at V and 0 bases at J, with 13 bases between. Germline CDR1 SEHNR, CDR2 FQNEAQ (reference sequence). The CDR3 spans 15 residues. DNA for the CDR3: TGTGCCAGCAGGTTCTCGCAGGGGAGCACAGATACGCAGTATTTT. Translated: CASRFSQGSTDTQYF.

The rearrangement links TRBV20-1 to TRBJ1-2; tentatively, D is TRBD1 (5 bases). The CDR3 is made up of 13 amino acids. The germline V gene encodes CDR1 DFQATT and CDR2 SNEGSKA (reference sequence). CDR3 amino acids: CRTSGTPGYGYTF. The CDR3 DNA reads as TGCAGAACCTCGGGGACCCCAGGCTATGGCTACACCTTC.

This chain joins TRBV12-3 or TRBV12-4 and TRBJ1-1, with D perhaps TRBD1 (5 bases). The CDR3 is 12 residues long. V lost 6 bases to trimming and J lost 2 bases, with 7 bases between them. The CDR3 nucleotides read TGTGCCAGCAGCCGGACAAACACTGAAGCTTTCTTT. Protein product: CASSRTNTEAFF.

This clonotype came up a few times. The chain couples TRBV5-1 to TRBJ2-5; 8 nucleotides align to TRBD2. The CDR3 contains 13 residues. V lost 4 bases, J lost 5 bases, and 4 bases stayed unmatched. Germline CDR1 reads SGHRS; CDR2 reads YFSETQ. The CDR3 reads CASSPAGVETQYF. DNA for the CDR3: TGCGCCAGCAGCCCAGCGGGGGTTGAGACCCAGTACTTC.

The rearrangement joins TRBV11-2 to TRBJ1-6; the D gene is possibly TRBD1 (6 bases). Trimming took off 5 bases at V and 9 bases at J, with 14 bases between the two ends. This CDR3 contains 14 residues. The germline CDR1 and CDR2 sequences are SGHAT and FQNNGV. The CDR3 is CASSPGTFASPLHF. CDR3 in DNA: TGTGCCAGCAGCCCCGGGACATTTGCTTCACCCCTCCACTTT.

J is TRBJ1-1 and V is TRBV6-2 or TRBV6-3; 8 bases agree with TRBD1. CDR1 and CDR2 (germline): MNHEY, SVGEGT. The J segment lost 1 base and the V segment lost 6 bases, leaving 7 bases of the junction unmatched. This CDR3 comprises 15 residues. CDR3 protein: CASRTRQGWNTEAFF. For the CDR3, the DNA is TGTGCCAGCAGAACAAGACAGGGGTGGAACACTGAAGCTTTCTTT.

V gene TRBV5-1 combines with J gene TRBJ1-3; D uncertain. V was pared by 0 bases and J by 0 bases, with 7 bases between. CDR3 size: 15 residues. The germline V gene has CDR1 SGHRS and CDR2 YFSETQ. This CDR3 reads CASSLVGPSGNTIYF. The CDR3 DNA follows: TGCGCCAGCAGCTTGGTAGGCCCCTCTGGAAACACCATATATTTT.

This clonotype was observed a handful of times. This chain links TRBV28 with TRBJ2-2; 7 bases are a match to TRBD2. Looked up from germline, CDR1 is MDHEN and CDR2 is SYDVKM. Trimming at V came to 4 bases and at J to 4 bases, leaving 0 bases not matched to a gene. CDR3 length equals 13 residues. The CDR3 coding sequence is TGTGCCAGCAGTTGGGGGGGCACCGGGGAGCTGTTTTTT. It translates to CASSWGGTGELFF.

This clonotype showed up just a few times. The chain couples TRBV7-2 to TRBJ1-2, with unresolved D. Between the trimmed V and J ends, which lost 1 base and 8 bases, there was a span of 14 bases. The CDR3 loop spans 14 amino acids. Germline V gives CDR1 SGHTA, CDR2 FQGNSA. CDR3 sequence: CASSLVRARGGYTF. The CDR3 DNA reads TGTGCCAGCAGCTTAGTGAGGGCCAGAGGCGGCTACACCTTC. Full variable domain (remainder filled in from reference TRBV7-2 and TRBJ1-2): GAGVSQSPSNKVTEKGKDVELRCDPISGHTALYWYRQSLGQGLEFLIYFQGNSAPDKSGLPSDRFSAERTGGSVSTLTIQRTQQEDSAVYLCASSLVRARGGYTFGSGTRLTVV.